What follows are 20 T cell receptor beta chains derived from one specimen sequenced in a study of T-cell reconstitution after alpha-beta-depleted transplantation in children. For TCRbeta, the library was prepared with unique molecular identifiers. TCRdb recomputed calls from the PCR reads with MiXCR, one row per CDR3 protein. The repertoire includes approximately 85,000 distinct CDR3 sequences, around 14% of them detected once, and 25% to 30% sits in the top ten. This specimen was PBMCs, mostly from graft donor cells, taken 180 days after TCRalphabeta/CD19-depleted stem cell transplant. These receptors all stem from a male patient aged 2-15 years who had a stem cell transplant for acute lymphoblastic leukemia, so the T cells may come from the graft donor.

The chain combines TRBV7-2 with TRBJ2-4, with 10 bases lining up with TRBD1. This CDR3 comprises 14 residues. Trimming took 4 bases from V and 3 from J; bases not matched to a gene: 0. In germline, CDR1 is SGHTA, CDR2 FQGNSA. CDR3 sequence reads: CASSWDRGKNIQYF. The CDR3 DNA is TGTGCCAGCAGCTGGGACAGGGGCAAAAACATTCAGTACTTC.

There are many counts of this clonotype. The V gene is TRBV28, the J gene TRBJ1-2; D may be TRBD1 (6 bases). The CDR3 consists of 12 residues. The V gene's germline CDR1 is MDHEN and CDR2 SYDVKM. With 7 bases removed from V and 7 bases from J, the gap between germline ends came to 13 bases. The CDR3 here is CASTDRHSGYTF. In nucleotides, the CDR3 is TGTGCCAGCACCGACAGGCACTCTGGCTACACCTTC.

This clonotype was picked up a small number of times. V gene TRBV5-5 combines with J gene TRBJ2-2; 10 positions agree with TRBD1. With V trimmed by 5 bases and J by 5 bases, 6 bases remained unmatched. Germline-derived CDR1 and CDR2 are SGHKS and YYEKEE (reference sequence). CDR3 length: 15 residues. CDR3 amino acids: CASRPDRGGTGELFF. CDR3 in DNA: TGTGCCAGCAGGCCGGACAGGGGGGGGACCGGGGAGCTGTTTTTT.

V usage is TRBV10-3 and J usage is TRBJ2-5, with D uncertain. This CDR3 spans 12 amino acids. Germline V gives CDR1 ENHRY, CDR2 SYGVKD. Trimming took off 11 bases at V and 4 bases at J, with 14 bases between the two ends. DNA for the CDR3: TGTGCCGCTAGACCGGGCGGAGAGACCCAGTACTTC. This codes for CAARPGGETQYF.

The chain is built from TRBV4-2 and TRBJ1-3; possibly TRBD1 for D (6 bases). Germline lookup yields CDR1 LGHNA and CDR2 YNFKEQ. This CDR3 has 18 residues. Trimming removed 4 bases from V and 4 bases from J, with 23 bases in between. CDR3: CASSLSPRTGIGGNTIYF. CDR3 nucleotides: TGTGCCAGCAGCCTTTCCCCCCGCACAGGGATTGGAGGAAACACCATATATTTT.

The sample holds a few counts of this clonotype. The chain joins TRBV7-6 to TRBJ1-2; D may be TRBD1 (6 bases). V lost 8 bases, J lost 0 bases, and 16 bases lay in between. Germline CDR1 is SGHVS and CDR2 is FNYEAQ. The CDR3 covers 15 residues. The CDR3 bases are TGTGCCAGCGGGGGCAGAATTAATTCTAACTATGGCTACACCTTC. Translating it yields CASGGRINSNYGYTF.

The sample holds many counts of this clonotype. The CDR3 loop is CASRDVRGSSSTDTQYF. CDR3 nucleotide sequence: TGTGCCAGCAGGGACGTTAGGGGCAGCTCTAGCACAGATACGCAGTATTTT. This rearrangement joins TRBV6-2 or TRBV6-3 to TRBJ2-3; tentatively, D is TRBD1 (5 bases). Trimming stripped 6 bases from V and 0 bases from J, with 19 bases between. The CDR3 is 17 residues long. Germline lookup yields CDR1 MNHEY and CDR2 SVGEGT.

This clonotype has just a few counts. The chain has TRBV10-3 and TRBJ2-7; possibly TRBD2 for D (5 bases). CDR3 length equals 15 residues. Germline CDR1 reads ENHRY; CDR2 reads SYGVKD. V was cut by 4 bases and J by 0 bases, with 13 bases left in between. The DNA of the CDR3 is TGTGCCATCAGTGGCCCGGGAACCCGCTCCTACGAGCAGTACTTC. As protein: CAISGPGTRSYEQYF.

This clonotype has just a few counts. V usage is TRBV7-2 and J usage is TRBJ2-5; D ambiguous. The CDR3 is 15 residues long. Germline-derived CDR1 and CDR2 are SGHTA and FQGNSA. Trimming removed 2 bases at V and 0 bases at J, with 10 bases between. The CDR3 reads CASSLKRAHQETQYF. Here the CDR3 DNA reads TGTGCCAGCAGCTTAAAAAGGGCACACCAAGAGACCCAGTACTTC.

On this clonotype itself: It may be a read error: a sequence one base away is much more abundant. This chain links TRBV5-6 with TRBJ1-2, with D maybe TRBD1 (5 bases). The CDR3 extends over 17 amino acids. Germline V gene data show CDR1 as SGHDT and CDR2 as YYEEEE. CDR3 region: CASSLPPSGPSNYGYPF. In DNA form, the CDR3 reads TGTGCCAGCAGCTTGCCCCCCTCGGGGCCATCCAACTATGGCTACCCCTTC.

A few counts support this clonotype. The chain links TRBV7-2 to TRBJ2-1; D is unresolved. The CDR3 runs 13 residues. V shed 1 base and J shed 7 bases, with 8 bases lying between them. Germline assignment: CDR1 SGHTA and CDR2 FQGNSA. This CDR3 reads CASSLGQGNEQFF. The CDR3, as DNA: TGTGCCAGCAGCTTAGGACAAGGGAATGAGCAGTTCTTC.

The chain links TRBV5-5 to TRBJ2-5; TRBD2 aligns across 11 bases. The CDR3 sequence is 15 residues long. With 4 bases clipped from V and 2 bases from J, the junction kept 4 bases outside the gene matches. Germline V lookup: CDR1 SGHKS, CDR2 YYEKEE (reference sequence). Here the CDR3 DNA reads TGTGCCAGCAGCCTCTTAGCGGGGGGGCAAGAGACCCAGTACTTC. Encoded protein: CASSLLAGGQETQYF.

J is TRBJ2-7 and V is TRBV12-3 or TRBV12-4, with D perhaps TRBD1 (5 bases). Trimming pared 2 bases from V and 5 bases from J, leaving 22 bases between. The CDR3 extends over 17 amino acids. The CDR3 spells CASSLTEIAGLIDEQYF. DNA for the CDR3: TGTGCCAGCAGTTTAACTGAGATAGCAGGGTTAATCGACGAGCAGTACTTC.

There are many counts of this clonotype. This clone may be a read error of a much larger clone one base away. The gene calls are TRBV4-3 and TRBJ2-7, with 9 positions matching TRBD1. The CDR3 spans 14 residues. CDR1 is LGHNA and CDR2 is YSLEER in the germline V gene. The DNA for the CDR3 is TGCGCCAGCAGCGCGGACAGGGGAAGCTACGAGCAGCACTTC. Amino acids: CASSADRGSYEQHF.

This clonotype showed up just a few times. The J gene is TRBJ2-7, the V gene TRBV20-1; D remains unclear. CDR3 length: 14 amino acids. The germline V and J ends were trimmed by 1 base and 0 bases, with 10 bases remaining between them. CDR1 DFQATT and CDR2 SNEGSKA come from the germline V gene (reference sequence). The CDR3 DNA follows: TGCAGTGCTAGAGGCCAGTGGGTCTCCTACGAGCAGTACTTC. Amino acids: CSARGQWVSYEQYF.

The V gene is TRBV10-3, the J gene TRBJ2-1, with 10 bases lining up with TRBD1. The CDR3 sequence is 15 residues long. Germline V gives CDR1 ENHRY, CDR2 SYGVKD. J lost 8 bases, V lost 4 bases, and 8 bases had no gene match. Here the CDR3 DNA reads TGTGCCATCAGTGTTCCGGGACAGGGGCGGGATGAGCAGTTCTTC. Protein: CAISVPGQGRDEQFF.

This clonotype has just a few counts. The chain employs TRBV9 and TRBJ1-2, with D perhaps TRBD1 (6 bases). There are 15 residues in the CDR3. With 2 bases removed from V and 3 bases from J, the gap between germline ends came to 14 bases. Germline V lookup: CDR1 SGDLS, CDR2 YYNGEE. The CDR3: CASSVDPGTHYGYTF. CDR3 coding DNA: TGTGCCAGCAGCGTTGATCCAGGGACACACTATGGCTACACCTTC.

Only a few counts were recorded for this clonotype. The gene calls are TRBV6-1 and TRBJ2-5, with D perhaps TRBD2 (6 bases). CDR3 length: 15 residues. The V end was cut by 2 bases, the J end by 2 bases, with 12 bases between. Germline values: CDR1 MNHNS, CDR2 SASEGT. The CDR3 protein is CASSERGGTQETQYF. The CDR3 DNA is TGTGCCAGCAGTGAAAGGGGCGGGACTCAAGAGACCCAGTACTTC.

V and J are TRBV7-2 and TRBJ2-2; 9 bases align to TRBD2. Unmatched junction bases numbered 5, after V lost 3 bases and J lost 3 bases. The germline V gene has CDR1 SGHTA and CDR2 FQGNSA. There are 16 residues in the CDR3. The chain's CDR3 is CASSFRRGGHTGELFF. In DNA form, the CDR3 reads TGTGCCAGCAGCTTCCGGCGGGGGGGCCACACCGGGGAGCTGTTTTTT.

The table lists this clonotype with a few counts. The chain employs TRBV15 and TRBJ2-5; D uncertain. The CDR3 has 12 amino acids. Germline CDR1 and CDR2: LNHNV and YYDKDF (reference sequence). Trimming cost V 6 bases and J 3 bases, with 8 bases left between them. CDR3 loop: CATRSQKETQYF. The DNA for the CDR3 is TGTGCCACCAGGTCGCAGAAAGAGACCCAGTACTTC.